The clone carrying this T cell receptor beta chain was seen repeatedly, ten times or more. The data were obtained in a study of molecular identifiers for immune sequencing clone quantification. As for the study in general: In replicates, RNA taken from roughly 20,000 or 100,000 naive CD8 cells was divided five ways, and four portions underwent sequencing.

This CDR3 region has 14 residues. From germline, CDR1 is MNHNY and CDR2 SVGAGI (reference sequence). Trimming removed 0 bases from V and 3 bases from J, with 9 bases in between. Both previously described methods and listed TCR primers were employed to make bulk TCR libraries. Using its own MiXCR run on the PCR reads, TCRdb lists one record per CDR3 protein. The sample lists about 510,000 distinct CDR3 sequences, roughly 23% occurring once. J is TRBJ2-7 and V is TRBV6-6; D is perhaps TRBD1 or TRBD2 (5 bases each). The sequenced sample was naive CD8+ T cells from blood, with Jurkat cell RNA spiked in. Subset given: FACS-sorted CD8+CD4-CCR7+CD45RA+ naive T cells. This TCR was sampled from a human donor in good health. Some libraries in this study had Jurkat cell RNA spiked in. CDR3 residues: CASSYSGVYYEQYF. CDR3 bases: TGTGCCAGCAGTTACTCGGGGGTTTACTACGAGCAGTACTTC.